Below, 8 T cell receptor beta chains from the same sample are listed, as sequenced in a study of cytomegalovirus exposure and HLA in healthy donors. Primers for the PCR totalled 60 Vbeta and 13 Jbeta. Repertoires were generated with immunoSEQ multiplex PCR, while TCRdb's copy carries only in-frame clones and drops some. The data hold over 150,000 clones, with just over 75% observed a single time. The specimen sequenced was PBMCs. The receptors originated from a woman in her sixties or seventies in good health and CMV-seropositive.

DNA for the CDR3: TGTGCCAGCAGTGAAGCGCTTCAGGGTTTCTCCGAAAAACTGTTTTTT. It codes for CASSEALQGFSEKLFF. V gene TRBV6-1 combines with J gene TRBJ1-4; tentative D call: TRBD1 (5 bases). V was cut by 0 bases and J by 8 bases, with 16 bases left in between. Germline values: CDR1 MNHNS, CDR2 SASEGT. The CDR3 is 16 residues long.

This clone was counted a single time. V and J are TRBV21-1 and TRBJ2-5; the table gives TRBD1 as D, unverified against the DNA. TRBV21-1 is recorded as a pseudogene. This CDR3 has 15 residues. The CDR3: CASSIKDRVEETQYF. DNA for the CDR3: TGTGCCAGCAGCATTAAGGACAGGGTAGAAGAGACCCAGTACTTC.

With respect to this clone: The sample carries other DNA sequences with the same CDR3. The chain carries TRBV7-9 and TRBJ2-2; 7 nucleotides agree with TRBD2. Germline-derived CDR1 and CDR2 are SEHNR and FQNEAQ (reference sequence). V was clipped by 9 bases and J by 1 base; unmatched bases: 8. This CDR3 has 15 amino acids. CDR3 sequence reads: CASSLLAVNTGELFF. CDR3 sequence (DNA): TGTGCCAGTAGCCTCCTAGCGGTGAACACCGGGGAGCTGTTTTTT.

The genes are TRBV6-6 and TRBJ1-1, with D possibly being TRBD1 (5 bases). The CDR3 is 11 residues long. The ends were cut back, 5 bases at V and 11 bases at J, with 12 bases in the middle. Germline CDR1 reads MNHNY; CDR2 reads SVGAGI (reference sequence). The CDR3 spells CASSPRDWAFF. CDR3 coding DNA: TGTGCCAGCAGTCCCCGGGACTGGGCTTTCTTT.

The gene calls are TRBV30 and TRBJ2-1, with 12 nucleotides matching TRBD2. Germline V gene lookup returns CDR1 GTSNPN and CDR2 SVGIG (reference sequence). V gave up 5 bases and J gave up 4 bases; unmatched junction bases: 9. The CDR3 runs to 16 residues. CDR3 loop: CAWETSGGAGYNEQFF. DNA of the CDR3: TGTGCCTGGGAGACTAGCGGGGGCGCGGGGTACAATGAGCAGTTCTTC. Full variable domain (rest looked up from reference TRBV30 and TRBJ2-1): SQTIHQWPATLVQPVGSPLSLECTVEGTSNPNLYWYRQAAGRGLQLLFYSVGIGQISSEVPQNLSASRPQDRQFILSSKKLLLSDSGFYLCAWETSGGAGYNEQFFGPGTRLTVL.

The chain has TRBV7-3 and TRBJ2-5; 8 nucleotides agree with TRBD1. The CDR3 sequence is 15 residues long. With 0 bases clipped from V and 5 bases from J, the junction kept 5 bases outside the gene matches. Germline V gives CDR1 SGHTA, CDR2 FQGTGA. This CDR3 is CASSLTDRAGETQYF. CDR3 DNA: TGTGCCAGCAGCTTAACGGACAGGGCAGGGGAGACCCAGTACTTC.

The rearrangement links TRBV5-1 to TRBJ2-1; 7 bases fit TRBD2. The junction had 14 bases not matched to a gene; V was cut back by 9 bases and J by 5 bases. The CDR3 is 15 amino acids. CDR1 SGHRS and CDR2 YFSETQ come from the germline V gene. As DNA, the CDR3 is TGCGCCACCAGACTAGCCCCCGACTTAAACAATGAGCAGTTCTTC. As protein: CATRLAPDLNNEQFF.

V and J are TRBV2 and TRBJ2-3, with 10 bases aligning to TRBD1. J was trimmed by 0 bases and V by 2 bases; bases with no gene match: 11. The CDR3 covers 19 residues. The germline CDR1 and CDR2 sequences are SNHLY and FYNNEI. CDR3 sequence: CASSERGGTGASSTDTQYF. For the CDR3, the DNA is TGTGCCAGCAGTGAACGGGGAGGGACAGGGGCAAGTAGCACAGATACGCAGTATTTT.